The entry below describes one T cell receptor beta chain. This clone's antigen is unknown. Per-base qualities were not stored, and no clone one base away is much larger. Synthetic TCR analog templates were spiked into each PCR so that absolute template abundance could be estimated from read counts. TCRbeta CDR3 regions were amplified from genomic DNA with bias-controlled V and J gene primers using the immunoSEQ assay. Sequencing of rearranged TCRbeta segments was performed at approximately 20X coverage. The study's own analysis went as follows. Sequencing errors were corrected by clustering and CDR3s were annotated against IMGT to assign V, D and J genes. Out-of-frame and stop-codon sequences were excluded, and only productive TCRbeta rearrangements were used in downstream analyses. To compute clonality, Shannon entropy was normalized by the log of the number of unique productive sequences and then subtracted from one. Clones differing between time points or between blood and tumor were identified using Fisher's exact test with Benjamini-Hochberg correction, with an adjusted p below 0.01 applied as the threshold. Sourced from immuneACCESS, this table was stored by TCRdb with only in-frame sequences that have V and J called. A share of the clones is absent; for the studies checked, an unresolved V gene accounts for under half, and the remainder has no known explanation. The V and J calls and the clone size are those of that table, but D and trimming were determined from the DNA. The sample table records about 38,000 clones; about 93% of these occur just once. The leading ten clones occupy 8.3% of the sample.

The record originates from a study of PD-L1 blockade in urothelial cancer (dated by TCRdb to about 2017). Broadly, across the study: All patients started therapy around 2014 and received atezolizumab 1,200 mg intravenously every 3 weeks. Durable clinical benefit was defined as progression-free survival longer than 6 months, and TCR features were also tested against progression-free and overall survival. Blood samples were analyzed 3 weeks after the start of treatment (second dose) and 6 weeks after the start of treatment. Patients had an ECOG performance status of 0 or 1 and had received between 0 and 3 prior chemotherapy regimens. Some 30 patients had pretreatment blood TCR-seq, some 25 had at least one posttreatment blood collection, and some 25 had tumor TCR-seq. An exploratory multi-omic analysis was conducted of the somatic, immune and clinical correlates of response to PD-L1 blockade with atezolizumab in urothelial cancer. Blood samples yielded a median of roughly 150,000 T cells and tens of thousands of unique TCRs, with median clonality 0.080. Durable clinical benefit was achieved by nine patients and was not achieved by 20 patients. In the same patients who had TCR sequencing, pretreatment tumors also underwent whole exome sequencing and RNA sequencing. About 90% of the roughly 30 patients were males with bladder-origin urothelial cancer, and 18 of 29 reported a prior smoking history. Pretreatment tumor samples, along with matched peripheral blood serially collected before and after atezolizumab treatment, were subjected to TCR sequencing. Findings and caveats that apply to the study as a whole: Improved progression-free and overall survival was associated with having pretreatment peripheral blood TCR clonality below the median. Because of the small sample size (n ≈ 30) and the many exploratory analyses performed, the results are intended to be regarded as hypothesis-generating. Greater expansion of tumor-associated TCR clones in peripheral blood 3 weeks after the start of treatment was observed in patients with durable benefit (n ≈ 20, p = 0.022).

A total of under 35 patients with locally advanced or metastatic urothelial carcinoma, treated at Memorial Sloan Kettering on a trial protocol, made up the cohort. Peripheral blood mononuclear cells were collected pretreatment and during treatment, at between 1 and 8 total time points per patient. The Qiagen DNeasy Blood extraction kit was used to purify genomic DNA from total PBMCs and tumor samples. PBMCs were collected pretreatment and during treatment, and were isolated and stored as previously described. Per the germline V gene, SGHAT is the CDR1 and FQNNGV is the CDR2. Its CDR3 holds 14 amino acids, cysteine through phenylalanine. Of all the DNA, just the CDR3 is kept, 42 bases in frame from base 1. V has 4 bases trimmed and J has 3 bases trimmed; junction bases matching no gene number 6.

The sequence derives from a man between 65 and 79 years old with urothelial cancer. The source was PBMCs, collected around atezolizumab (anti-PD-L1) treatment. This chain joins TRBV11-2 to TRBJ2-7; 7 of the junction bases match TRBD2. The CDR3 protein sequence reads: CASSSWTRNYEQYF. The DNA is as follows: TGTGCCAGCAGCTCCTGGACTAGAAACTACGAGCAGTACTTC.